This TCR beta chain appears in the sequencing data of a study of CD8 T cells in Susac syndrome. The RNA input was about 0.5 to 1 ug, and it was reverse transcribed with random hexamers. Amplification of TCR beta CDR3 spanned 54 Vbeta and 13 Jbeta via immunoSEQ multiplex PCR. From the immunoSEQ multiplex PCR reads, TCRdb called clonotypes with MiXCR, one entry per CDR3 protein. The data show about 280,000 distinct CDR3 sequences, with 70% to 90% seen just once and over 0.095% held by the top ten. High-throughput TCR beta sequencing covered peripheral CD8+ and CD4+ T cells. Control patients had untreated stable or active relapsing-remitting multiple sclerosis by revised McDonald criteria. The TEMRA cells underwent FACS enrichment, while the CD8+ and CD4+ T cells underwent negative isolation. This clonotype was seen only a few times. The junction shows a germline mismatch at one end, possibly a read error.

Germline-derived CDR1 and CDR2 are SGHAT and FQNNGV. The CDR3 runs to 14 residues. The TCR comes from a human donor with multiple sclerosis. V gene TRBV11-2 combines with J gene TRBJ2-7, with 7 bases lining up with TRBD1. The specimen sequenced was CD8+ T cells from PBMCs. In nucleotides, the CDR3 is TGTGCCAGCACCTTAGACAGGGATGTCAACGAGCAGTACTTC. Translated: CASTLDRDVNEQYF.